The T cell receptor (beta chain) under discussion was sequenced for a study of cytomegalovirus exposure and HLA in healthy donors. Study-wide points: Cytomegalovirus status, reportedly, was diagnosed with high specificity and sensitivity by the classifier.

Germline V lookup: CDR1 LNHNV, CDR2 YYDKDF (reference sequence). The germline V and J ends were trimmed by 0 bases and 4 bases, with 11 bases remaining between them. The CDR3 totals 15 residues. Separate from the approximately 720-subject first cohort, the approximately 120-subject validation cohort was the one that the donors belonged to. Some clones are missing from TCRdb's copy, which holds only in-frame ones; the method was immunoSEQ multiplex PCR. The sample carries around 71,000 clones, approximately 94% recorded once. Points on this clone: Its antigen remains unknown.

The gene calls are TRBV15 and TRBJ2-3; TRBD2 is a possible D gene (6 bases). The material sequenced was PBMCs. The source is a man younger than 35 in good health and CMV-seropositive. CDR3 DNA sequence: TGTGCCACCAGCAGAGATCCCGGGAGTTCAGATACGCAGTATTTT. It yields the protein CATSRDPGSSDTQYF. The variable domain in full, with the rest retrieved from reference TRBV15 and TRBJ2-3, is DAMVIQNPRYQVTQFGKPVTLSCSQTLNHNVMYWYQQKSSQAPKLLFHYYDKDFNNEADTPDNFQSRRPNTSFCFLDIRSPGLGDTAMYLCATSRDPGSSDTQYFGPGTRLTVL.